A few counts support the clone carrying this TCR beta chain. The data stem from a study of T-cell memory formation after mild COVID-19. Each CDR3 protein is one row after TCRdb ran MiXCR on the 5' RACE reads. This sample carries more than 300,000 distinct CDR3 sequences, about an eighth of them seen once, and the ten largest clones take about 24%. CDR1 SEHNR and CDR2 FQNEAQ come from the germline V gene (reference sequence). The length of the CDR3 is 14 residues. The V end lost 5 bases, the J end lost 5 bases, and 14 bases lay between the germline ends. Sequenced input: PBMCs or a T cell subset sorted from them (not recorded which). The V and J genes are TRBV7-9 and TRBJ2-3; D might be TRBD1 or TRBD2, each matching 6 bases. This clonotype originated in a man aged 18-30 years who had mild COVID-19 (a few samples of this study predate the infection). Cell type and time point are not known. In DNA, the CDR3 is TGTGCCAGCAGCCCGGGGGCCCCTATAGATACGCAGTATTTT. It codes for CASSPGAPIDTQYF.